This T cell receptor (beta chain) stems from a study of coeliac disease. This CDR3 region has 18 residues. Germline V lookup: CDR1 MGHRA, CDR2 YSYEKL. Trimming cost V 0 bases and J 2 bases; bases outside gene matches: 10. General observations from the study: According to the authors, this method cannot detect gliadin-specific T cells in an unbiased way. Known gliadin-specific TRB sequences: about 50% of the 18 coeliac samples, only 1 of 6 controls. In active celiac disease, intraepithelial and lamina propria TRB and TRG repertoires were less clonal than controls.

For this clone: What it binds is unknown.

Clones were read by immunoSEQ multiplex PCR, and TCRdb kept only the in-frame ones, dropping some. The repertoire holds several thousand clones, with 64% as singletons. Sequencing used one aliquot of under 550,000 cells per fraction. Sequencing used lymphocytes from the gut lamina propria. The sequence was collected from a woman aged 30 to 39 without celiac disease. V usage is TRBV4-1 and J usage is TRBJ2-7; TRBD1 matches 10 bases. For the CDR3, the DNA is TGCGCCAGCAGCCAAGAATATCCGTCCGGGACAGGGGCCTACGAGCAGTACTTC. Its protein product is CASSQEYPSGTGAYEQYF.